This entry is about one TCR beta chain. The data were taken from a study of blood T cells in healthy people across ages. A sample-barcoded 5' primer and a J-beta primer mix were used in a second PCR of about 7 to 12 cycles. MiXCR, applied by TCRdb to the 5' RACE reads, yields one record per CDR3 protein. The sample records about 1.5 million distinct CDR3 sequences, roughly 40% being singletons. Germline CDR1 reads DFQATT; CDR2 reads SNEGSKA (reference sequence). The CDR3 loop spans 14 amino acids. V was cut by 0 bases and J by 1 base, with 10 bases left in between. The sample taken for sequencing was blood. The V call is TRBV20-1, the J call TRBJ2-7; TRBD2 might be the D (5 bases). The origin of this receptor is a woman aged 18-29 years in good health. CDR3 DNA: TGCAGTGCTAGAGATTCAGCGGATTCCTACGAGCAGTACTTC. This codes for CSARDSADSYEQYF.